The subject of this entry is one T cell receptor (beta chain). Its antigen remains undetermined. Per-base quality was not reported, and no clone a single base away is much larger than it. Ficoll-Paque density gradient centrifugation was used to isolate PBMCs. Sequencing took place on an Illumina NovaSeq 6000. TCRalpha and TCRbeta cDNA libraries were built by 5'RACE with constant-segment primers, adding sample barcodes and unique molecular identifiers. Trizol reagent was used to extract RNA from every sample. Amplification of the libraries took two PCR steps, and the second step added a second sample barcode plus Illumina TruSeq adapters. Libraries were sequenced on an Illumina NovaSeq with 2 x 150 bp paired-end reads. Per the original workflow: Demultiplexing of reads and collapsing into UMI-guided consensus sequences were performed with migec v1.2.7. With mixcr v2.1.11, UMI consensuses were aligned to TRA and TRB V and J templates and assembled into clonotypes. A clonotype was counted as expanded or contracted only if both edgeR and NoisET called the change significant, with noise models trained on biological replicates. For edgeR calls, the thresholds were a false discovery rate-adjusted p below 0.01 and a log2 fold-change of 1. As an exploratory analysis of dynamics, PCA with hierarchical clustering was applied to max-normalized trajectories of the 1000 most abundant clonotypes. The CD4 or CD8 phenotype of responding clones was assigned using the separately sequenced CD4+ and CD8+ repertoires. TCRdb passed the public sequencing reads through fastp at Q25 and MiXCR, retaining productive beta sequences. Rows with a matching CDR3 protein are joined into one entry that keeps the most common DNA and genes. Clone size and V and J calls follow TCRdb, not the original study. Here the sample has about half a million distinct CDR3 sequences; approximately 18% occur a single time. The ten top clones hold around 12% of the sample.

The data were obtained in a study of T-cell memory formation after mild COVID-19 (dated by TCRdb to about 2021). General notes on the study: TCR sequence clusters from the two donors were found to be largely donor specific. T-cell clones expanding and contracting after mild COVID-19 in two donors were tracked by longitudinal TCRalpha and TCRbeta repertoire sequencing. The cohort was made up of two young adult volunteers, one female and one male, who were previously healthy.

General study outcomes and caveats: Only a couple of mild cases were covered by the study, and larger cohorts that include severe cases with pre-infection samples were considered necessary. The detection of some responding clones in pre-infection memory suggests that pre-existing cross-reactive memory T cells joined the SARS-CoV-2 response. The second-wave clones that peaked on day 37 were not confirmed to be SARS-CoV-2 specific. Contracting CD4+ clones turned up mainly in the CM and EM memory subsets, whereas EMRA was where CD8+ clones were enriched. Clones contracting from day 15 to 85 had balanced CD4/CD8 phenotypes, while a second wave expanding from day 15 to 37 was biased towards CD4+.

Its CDR3 holds 13 amino acids, cysteine through phenylalanine. CDR3 DNA is the only sequence kept; it has 39 bases, read in frame from the first base. Per the germline V gene, SNHLY is the CDR1 and FYNNEI is the CDR2. Sequenced material: PBMCs or a T cell subset sorted from them (not recorded which). Rearrangement joined TRBV2 to TRBJ2-7; TRBD1 aligns with 7 central bases. This clonotype was sampled from an adult woman who had mild COVID-19 (a few samples of this study predate the infection). The sample titles of this study are shuffled in the database, so cell type and time point are left out; the donor was told from shared clones. CDR3 reads: CATAWTGGYEQYF. In nucleotides, the sequence is TGTGCGACTGCTTGGACAGGTGGCTACGAGCAGTACTTC.